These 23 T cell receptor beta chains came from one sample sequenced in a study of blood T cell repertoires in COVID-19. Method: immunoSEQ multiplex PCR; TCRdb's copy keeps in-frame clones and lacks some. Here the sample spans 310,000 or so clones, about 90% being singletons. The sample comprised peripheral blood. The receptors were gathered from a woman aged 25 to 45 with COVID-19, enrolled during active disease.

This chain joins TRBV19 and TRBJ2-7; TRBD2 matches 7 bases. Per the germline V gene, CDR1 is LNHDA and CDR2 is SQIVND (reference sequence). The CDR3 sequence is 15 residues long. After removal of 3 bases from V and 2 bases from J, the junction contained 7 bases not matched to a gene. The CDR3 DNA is TGTGCCAGTAGTATCGAAGGGAGGGGAACCTACGAGCAGTACTTC. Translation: CASSIEGRGTYEQYF.

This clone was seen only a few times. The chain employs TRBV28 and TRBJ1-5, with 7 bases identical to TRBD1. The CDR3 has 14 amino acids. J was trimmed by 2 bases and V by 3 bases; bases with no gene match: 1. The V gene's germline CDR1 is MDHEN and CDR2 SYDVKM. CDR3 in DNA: TGTGCCAGCAGTTTCGGACAGGGCAATCAGCCCCAGCATTTT. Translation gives CASSFGQGNQPQHF.

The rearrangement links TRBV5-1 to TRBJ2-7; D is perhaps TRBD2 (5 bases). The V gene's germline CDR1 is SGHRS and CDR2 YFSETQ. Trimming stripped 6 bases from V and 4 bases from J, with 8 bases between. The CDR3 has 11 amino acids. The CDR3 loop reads CASTGGYEQYF. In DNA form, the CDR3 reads TGCGCCAGCACAGGAGGTTACGAGCAGTACTTC.

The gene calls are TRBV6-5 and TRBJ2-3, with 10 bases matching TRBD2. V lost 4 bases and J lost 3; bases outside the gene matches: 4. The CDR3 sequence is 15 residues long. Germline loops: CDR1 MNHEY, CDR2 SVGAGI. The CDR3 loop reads CASSFVAGGTDTQYF. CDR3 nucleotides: TGTGCCAGCAGTTTTGTAGCGGGAGGAACAGATACGCAGTATTTT.

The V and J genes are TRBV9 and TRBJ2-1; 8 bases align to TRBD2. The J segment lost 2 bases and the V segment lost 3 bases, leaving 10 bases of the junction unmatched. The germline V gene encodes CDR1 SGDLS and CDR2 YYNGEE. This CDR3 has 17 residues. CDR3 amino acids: CASSEGASGSPYNEQFF. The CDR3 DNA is TGTGCCAGCAGCGAGGGAGCTAGCGGGTCCCCCTACAATGAGCAGTTCTTC.

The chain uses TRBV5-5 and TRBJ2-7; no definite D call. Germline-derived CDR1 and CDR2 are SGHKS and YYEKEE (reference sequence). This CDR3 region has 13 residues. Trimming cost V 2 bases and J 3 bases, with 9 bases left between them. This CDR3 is CASSFLDNYEQYF. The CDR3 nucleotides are TGTGCCAGCAGCTTCCTTGACAACTACGAGCAGTACTTC.

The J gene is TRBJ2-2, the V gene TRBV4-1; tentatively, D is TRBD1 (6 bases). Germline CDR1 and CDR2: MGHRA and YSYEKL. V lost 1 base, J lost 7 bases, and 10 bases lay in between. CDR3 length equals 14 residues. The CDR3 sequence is CASSQVLGGGELFF. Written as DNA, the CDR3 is TGCGCCAGCAGCCAAGTACTAGGGGGCGGGGAGCTGTTTTTT.

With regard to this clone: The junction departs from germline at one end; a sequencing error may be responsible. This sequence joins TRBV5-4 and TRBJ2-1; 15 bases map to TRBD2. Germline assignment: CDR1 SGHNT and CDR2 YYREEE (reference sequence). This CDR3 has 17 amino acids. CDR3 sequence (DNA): TGTGCCAGCAGATTGGGACTAGCGGGAGGCTCCTACAATGAGCAGTTCTTC. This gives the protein CASRLGLAGGSYNEQFF.

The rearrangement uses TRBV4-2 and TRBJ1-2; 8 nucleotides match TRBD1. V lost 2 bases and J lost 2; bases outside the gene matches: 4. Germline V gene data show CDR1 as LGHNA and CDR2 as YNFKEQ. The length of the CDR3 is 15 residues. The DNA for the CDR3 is TGTGCCAGCAGCCAATTCCGGGACAGGAACTATGGCTACACCTTC. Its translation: CASSQFRDRNYGYTF.

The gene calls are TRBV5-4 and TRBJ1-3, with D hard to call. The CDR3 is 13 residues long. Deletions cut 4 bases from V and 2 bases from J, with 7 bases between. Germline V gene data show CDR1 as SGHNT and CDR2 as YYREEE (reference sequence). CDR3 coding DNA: TGTGCCAGCAGCCGTAATGCTGGAAACACCATATATTTT. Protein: CASSRNAGNTIYF.

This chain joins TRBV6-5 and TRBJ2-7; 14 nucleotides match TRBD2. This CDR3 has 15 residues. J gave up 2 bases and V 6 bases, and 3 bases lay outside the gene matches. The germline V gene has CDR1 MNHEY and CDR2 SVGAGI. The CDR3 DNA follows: TGTGCCAGCAGGGGACTAGCGGGAGAGACCTACGAGCAGTACTTC. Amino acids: CASRGLAGETYEQYF.

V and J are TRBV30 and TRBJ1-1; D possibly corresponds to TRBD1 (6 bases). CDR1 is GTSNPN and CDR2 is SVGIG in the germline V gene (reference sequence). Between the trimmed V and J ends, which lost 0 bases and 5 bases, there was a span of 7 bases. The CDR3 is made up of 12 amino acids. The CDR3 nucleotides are TGTGCCTGGAGTGTAGGGGGAACTGAAGCTTTCTTT. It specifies CAWSVGGTEAFF.

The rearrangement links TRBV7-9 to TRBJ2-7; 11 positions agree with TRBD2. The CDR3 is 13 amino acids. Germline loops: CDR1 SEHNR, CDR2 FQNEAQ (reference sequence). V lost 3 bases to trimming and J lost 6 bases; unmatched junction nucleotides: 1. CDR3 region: CASSFGTSGEQYF. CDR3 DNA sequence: TGTGCCAGCAGCTTTGGGACTAGCGGCGAGCAGTACTTC.

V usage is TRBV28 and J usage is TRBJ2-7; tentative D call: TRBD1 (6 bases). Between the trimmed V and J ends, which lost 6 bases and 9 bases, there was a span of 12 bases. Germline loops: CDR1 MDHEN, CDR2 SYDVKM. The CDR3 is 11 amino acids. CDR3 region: CASRAGAAQYF. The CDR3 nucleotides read TGTGCCAGCAGGGCAGGGGCAGCGCAGTACTTC.

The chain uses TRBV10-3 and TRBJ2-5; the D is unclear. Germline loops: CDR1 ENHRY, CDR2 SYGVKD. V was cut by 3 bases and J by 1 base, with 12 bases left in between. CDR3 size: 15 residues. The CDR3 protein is CAISESQNSQETQYF. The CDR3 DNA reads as TGTGCCATCAGTGAAAGCCAAAACTCCCAAGAGACCCAGTACTTC.

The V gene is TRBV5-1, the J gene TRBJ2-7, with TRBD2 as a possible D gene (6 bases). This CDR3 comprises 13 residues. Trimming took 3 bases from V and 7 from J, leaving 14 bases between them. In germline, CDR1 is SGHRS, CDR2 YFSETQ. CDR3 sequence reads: CASSWRGRGEQYF. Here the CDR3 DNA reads TGCGCCAGCAGCTGGAGGGGAAGAGGGGAGCAGTACTTC. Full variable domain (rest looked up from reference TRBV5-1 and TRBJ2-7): KAGVTQTPRYLIKTRGQQVTLSCSPISGHRSVSWYQQTPGQGLQFLFEYFSETQRNKGNFPGRFSGRQFSNSRSEMNVSTLELGDSALYLCASSWRGRGEQYFGPGTRLTVT.

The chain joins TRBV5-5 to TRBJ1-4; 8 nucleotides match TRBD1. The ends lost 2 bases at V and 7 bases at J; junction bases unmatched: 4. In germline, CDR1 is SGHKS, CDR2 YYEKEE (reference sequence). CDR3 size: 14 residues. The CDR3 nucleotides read TGTGCCAGCAGCTTCGGGACAGGCGGTGAAAAACTGTTTTTT. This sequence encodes CASSFGTGGEKLFF.

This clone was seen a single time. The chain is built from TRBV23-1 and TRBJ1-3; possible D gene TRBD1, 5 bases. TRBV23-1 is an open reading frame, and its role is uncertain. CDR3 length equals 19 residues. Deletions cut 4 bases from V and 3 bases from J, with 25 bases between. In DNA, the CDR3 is TGCGCCAGCAGTCCTCCGCTCTCCAGACGGGGGAGTAATGGAAACACCATATATTTT. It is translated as CASSPPLSRRGSNGNTIYF.

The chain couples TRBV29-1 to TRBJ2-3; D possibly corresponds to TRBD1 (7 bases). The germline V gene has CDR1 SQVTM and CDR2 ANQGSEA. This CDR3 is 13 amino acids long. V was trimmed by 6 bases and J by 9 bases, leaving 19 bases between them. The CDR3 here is CSVISGRGDTQYF. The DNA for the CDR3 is TGCAGCGTCATATCCGGCAGGGGGGACACGCAGTATTTT.

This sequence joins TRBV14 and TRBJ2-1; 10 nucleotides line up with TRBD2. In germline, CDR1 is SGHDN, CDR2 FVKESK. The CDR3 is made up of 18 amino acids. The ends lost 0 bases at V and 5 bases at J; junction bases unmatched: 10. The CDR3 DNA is TGTGCCAGCAGCCAAGATCGCGGGAGCGGGGGGGCCCACAATGAGCAGTTCTTC. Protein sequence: CASSQDRGSGGAHNEQFF.

CDR3 sequence: CASSQWAGANQPQHF. Written as DNA, the CDR3 is TGCGCCAGCAGCCAATGGGCGGGGGCTAATCAGCCCCAGCATTTT. This chain uses TRBV4-1 with TRBJ1-5, with D possibly being TRBD1 (6 bases). Germline loops: CDR1 MGHRA, CDR2 YSYEKL. V lost 2 bases and J 4 bases, leaving 12 bases between the germline ends. The length of the CDR3 is 15 residues.

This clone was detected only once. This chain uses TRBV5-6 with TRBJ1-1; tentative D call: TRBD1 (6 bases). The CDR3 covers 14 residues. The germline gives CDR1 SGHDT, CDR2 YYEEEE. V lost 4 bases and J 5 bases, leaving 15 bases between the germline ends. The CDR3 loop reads CASSLAGGYTEAFF. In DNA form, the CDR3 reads TGTGCCAGCAGCCTCGCGGGGGGCTATACTGAAGCTTTCTTT. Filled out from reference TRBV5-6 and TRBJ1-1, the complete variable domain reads DAGVTQSPTHLIKTRGQQVTLRCSPKSGHDTVSWYQQALGQGPQFIFQYYEEEERQRGNFPDRFSGHQFPNYSSELNVNALLLGDSALYLCASSLAGGYTEAFFGQGTRLTVV.

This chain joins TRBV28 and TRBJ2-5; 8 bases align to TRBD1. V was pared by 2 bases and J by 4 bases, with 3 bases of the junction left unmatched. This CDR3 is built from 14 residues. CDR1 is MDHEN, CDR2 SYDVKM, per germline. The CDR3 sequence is CASSLQGAGETQYF. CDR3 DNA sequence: TGTGCCAGCAGTTTACAGGGGGCGGGAGAGACCCAGTACTTC.